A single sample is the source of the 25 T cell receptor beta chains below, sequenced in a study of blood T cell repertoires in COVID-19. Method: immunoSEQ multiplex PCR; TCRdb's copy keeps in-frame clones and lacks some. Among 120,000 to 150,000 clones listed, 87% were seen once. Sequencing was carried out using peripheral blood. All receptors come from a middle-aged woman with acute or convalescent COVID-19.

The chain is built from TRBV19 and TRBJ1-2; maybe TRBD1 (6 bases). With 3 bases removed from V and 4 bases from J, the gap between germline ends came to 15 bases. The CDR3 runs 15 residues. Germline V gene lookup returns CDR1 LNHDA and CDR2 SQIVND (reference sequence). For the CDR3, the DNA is TGTGCCAGTAGTATTTCAGGGCCAGGGGTCTATGGCTACACCTTC. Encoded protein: CASSISGPGVYGYTF.

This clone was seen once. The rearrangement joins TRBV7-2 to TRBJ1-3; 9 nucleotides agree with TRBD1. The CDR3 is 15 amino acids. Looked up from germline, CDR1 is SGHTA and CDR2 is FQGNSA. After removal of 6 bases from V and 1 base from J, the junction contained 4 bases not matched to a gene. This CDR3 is CASSRGTGSGNTIYF. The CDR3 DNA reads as TGTGCCAGCAGTAGGGGGACAGGGTCTGGAAACACCATATATTTT.

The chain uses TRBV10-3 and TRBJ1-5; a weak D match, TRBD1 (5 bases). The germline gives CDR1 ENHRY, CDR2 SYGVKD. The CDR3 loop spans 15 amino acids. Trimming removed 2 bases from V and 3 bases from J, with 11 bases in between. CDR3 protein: CAISELRADNQPQHF. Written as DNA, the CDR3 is TGTGCCATCAGTGAGCTCAGGGCGGACAATCAGCCCCAGCATTTT.

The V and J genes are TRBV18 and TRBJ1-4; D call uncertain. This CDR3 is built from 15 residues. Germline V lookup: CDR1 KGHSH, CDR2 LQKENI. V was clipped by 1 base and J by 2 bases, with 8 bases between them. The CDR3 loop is CASSPQGGTNEKLFF. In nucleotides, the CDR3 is TGTGCCAGCTCACCACAGGGAGGGACTAATGAAAAACTGTTTTTT.

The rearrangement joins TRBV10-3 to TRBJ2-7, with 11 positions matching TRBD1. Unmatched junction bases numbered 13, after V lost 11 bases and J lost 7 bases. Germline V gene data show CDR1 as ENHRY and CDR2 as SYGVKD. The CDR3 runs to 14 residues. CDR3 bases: TGTGCCGCTAGATCGGACAGGGGGCCCTTGGAGCAGTACTTC. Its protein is CAARSDRGPLEQYF.

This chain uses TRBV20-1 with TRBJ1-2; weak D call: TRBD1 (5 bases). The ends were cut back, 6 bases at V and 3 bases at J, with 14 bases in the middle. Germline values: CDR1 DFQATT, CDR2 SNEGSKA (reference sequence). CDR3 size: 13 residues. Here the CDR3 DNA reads TGCAGTGCAAGTTCGGGGGTGGACTATGGCTACACCTTC. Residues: CSASSGVDYGYTF.

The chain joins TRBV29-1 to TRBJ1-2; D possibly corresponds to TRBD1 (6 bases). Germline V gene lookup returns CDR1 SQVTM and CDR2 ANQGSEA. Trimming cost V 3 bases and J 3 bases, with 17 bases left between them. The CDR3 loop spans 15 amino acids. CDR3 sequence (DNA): TGCAGCGTTGATCTCCCAGGGGTCGGGGACTATGGCTACACCTTC. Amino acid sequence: CSVDLPGVGDYGYTF.

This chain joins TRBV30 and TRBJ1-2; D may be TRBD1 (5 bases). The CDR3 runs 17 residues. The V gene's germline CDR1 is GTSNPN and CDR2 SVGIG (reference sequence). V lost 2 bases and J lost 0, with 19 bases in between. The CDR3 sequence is CAWSLTSGTPANYGYTF. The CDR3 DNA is TGTGCCTGGAGTCTTACGTCCGGGACTCCCGCTAACTATGGCTACACCTTC.

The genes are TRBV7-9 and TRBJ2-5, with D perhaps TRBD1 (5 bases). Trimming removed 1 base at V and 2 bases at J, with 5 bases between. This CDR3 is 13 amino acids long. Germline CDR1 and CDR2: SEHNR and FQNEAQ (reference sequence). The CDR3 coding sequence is TGTGCCAGCAGCTTAGGACAGCAAGAGACCCAGTACTTC. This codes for CASSLGQQETQYF.

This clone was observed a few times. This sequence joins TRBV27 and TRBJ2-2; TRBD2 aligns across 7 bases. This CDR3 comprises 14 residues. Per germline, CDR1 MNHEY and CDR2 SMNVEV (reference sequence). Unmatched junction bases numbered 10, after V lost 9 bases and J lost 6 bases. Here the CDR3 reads CASRAAGEAGELFF. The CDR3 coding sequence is TGTGCCAGTAGAGCGGCGGGGGAGGCCGGGGAGCTGTTTTTT.

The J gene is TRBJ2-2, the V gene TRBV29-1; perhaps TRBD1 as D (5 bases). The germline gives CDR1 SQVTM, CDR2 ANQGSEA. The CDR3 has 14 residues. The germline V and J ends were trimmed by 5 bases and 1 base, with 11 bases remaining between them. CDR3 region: CSVQRTKNTGELFF. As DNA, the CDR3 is TGCAGCGTTCAAAGGACAAAGAACACCGGGGAGCTGTTTTTT.

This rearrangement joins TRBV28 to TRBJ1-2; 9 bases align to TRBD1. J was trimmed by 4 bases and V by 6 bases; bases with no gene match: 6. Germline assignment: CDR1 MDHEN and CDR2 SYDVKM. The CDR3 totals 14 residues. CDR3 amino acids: CASRGQGRFYGYTF. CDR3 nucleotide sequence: TGTGCCAGCAGGGGACAGGGAAGGTTCTATGGCTACACCTTC.

DNA for the CDR3: TGTGCCACCGGGACTAGGACCTACGAGCAGTACTTC. Amino acid sequence: CATGTRTYEQYF. V is TRBV10-3 and J is TRBJ2-7; 8 positions agree with TRBD2. The CDR3 has 12 residues. Trimming took 10 bases from V and 2 from J; bases not matched to a gene: 4. Per germline, CDR1 ENHRY and CDR2 SYGVKD.

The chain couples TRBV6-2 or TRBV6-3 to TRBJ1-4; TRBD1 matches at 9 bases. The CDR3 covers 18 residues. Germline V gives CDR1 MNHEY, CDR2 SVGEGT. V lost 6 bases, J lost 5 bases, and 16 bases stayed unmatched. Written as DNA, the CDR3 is TGTGCCAGCAGCCCACCGACAGGGGGGACTCCGTTAAATGAAAAACTGTTTTTT. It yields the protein CASSPPTGGTPLNEKLFF.

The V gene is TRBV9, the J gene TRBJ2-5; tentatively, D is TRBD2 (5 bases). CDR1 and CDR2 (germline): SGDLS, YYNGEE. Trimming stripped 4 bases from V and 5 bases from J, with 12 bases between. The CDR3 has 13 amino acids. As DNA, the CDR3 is TGTGCCAGCAGCCCGACTATCCGGGAGACCCAGTACTTC. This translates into CASSPTIRETQYF.

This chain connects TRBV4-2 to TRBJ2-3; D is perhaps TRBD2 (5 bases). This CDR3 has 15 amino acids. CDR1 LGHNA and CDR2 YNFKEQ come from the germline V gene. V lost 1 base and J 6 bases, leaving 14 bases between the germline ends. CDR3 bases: TGTGCCAGCAGCCAAGCTGGGAGCACACAGGATACGCAGTATTTT. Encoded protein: CASSQAGSTQDTQYF.

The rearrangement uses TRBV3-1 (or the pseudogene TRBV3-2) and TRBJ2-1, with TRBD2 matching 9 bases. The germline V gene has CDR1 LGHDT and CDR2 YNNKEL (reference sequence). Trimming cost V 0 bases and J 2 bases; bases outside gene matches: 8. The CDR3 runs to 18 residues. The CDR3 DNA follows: TGTGCCAGCAGCCAAGATAGGGTAGCGGGAGTGGCCTACAATGAGCAGTTCTTC. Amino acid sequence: CASSQDRVAGVAYNEQFF.

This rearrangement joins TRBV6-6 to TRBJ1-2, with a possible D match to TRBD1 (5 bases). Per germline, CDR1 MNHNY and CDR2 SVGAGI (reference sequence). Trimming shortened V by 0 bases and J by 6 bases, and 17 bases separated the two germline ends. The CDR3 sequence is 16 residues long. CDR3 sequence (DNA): TGTGCCAGCAGTTACTCCCTGTTAGACAGAACGGATGGCTACACCTTC. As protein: CASSYSLLDRTDGYTF.

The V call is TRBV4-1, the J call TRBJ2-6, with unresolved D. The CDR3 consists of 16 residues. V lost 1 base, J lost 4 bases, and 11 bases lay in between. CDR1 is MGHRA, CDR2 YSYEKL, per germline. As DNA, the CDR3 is TGCGCCAGCAGCCAAGGACCCGGGTCCGGGGCCAACGTCCTGACTTTC. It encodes CASSQGPGSGANVLTF.

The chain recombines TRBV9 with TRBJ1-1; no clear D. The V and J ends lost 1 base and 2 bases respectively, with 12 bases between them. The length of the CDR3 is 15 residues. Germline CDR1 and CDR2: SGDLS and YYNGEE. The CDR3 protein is CASSVRPDFNTEAFF. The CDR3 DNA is TGTGCCAGCAGCGTACGTCCAGACTTCAACACTGAAGCTTTCTTT. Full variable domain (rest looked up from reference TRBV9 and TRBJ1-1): DSGVTQTPKHLITATGQRVTLRCSPRSGDLSVYWYQQSLDQGLQFLIQYYNGEERAKGNILERFSAQQFPDLHSELNLSSLELGDSALYFCASSVRPDFNTEAFFGQGTRLTVV.

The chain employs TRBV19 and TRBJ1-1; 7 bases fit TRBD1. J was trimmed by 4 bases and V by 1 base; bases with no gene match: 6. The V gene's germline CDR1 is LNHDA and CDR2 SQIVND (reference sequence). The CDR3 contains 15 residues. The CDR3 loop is CASSIGTGWGTEAFF. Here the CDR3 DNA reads TGTGCCAGTAGTATAGGGACAGGCTGGGGCACTGAAGCTTTCTTT. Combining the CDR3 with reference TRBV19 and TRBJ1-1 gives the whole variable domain DGGITQSPKYLFRKEGQNVTLSCEQNLNHDAMYWYRQDPGQGLRLIYYSQIVNDFQKGDIAEGYSVSREKKESFPLTVTSAQKNPTAFYLCASSIGTGWGTEAFFGQGTRLTVV.

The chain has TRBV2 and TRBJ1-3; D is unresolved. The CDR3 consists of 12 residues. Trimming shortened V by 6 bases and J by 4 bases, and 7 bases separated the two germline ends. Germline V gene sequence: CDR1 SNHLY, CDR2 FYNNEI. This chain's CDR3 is CASSPTGNTIYF. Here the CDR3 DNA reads TGTGCCAGCAGCCCGACAGGAAACACCATATATTTT.

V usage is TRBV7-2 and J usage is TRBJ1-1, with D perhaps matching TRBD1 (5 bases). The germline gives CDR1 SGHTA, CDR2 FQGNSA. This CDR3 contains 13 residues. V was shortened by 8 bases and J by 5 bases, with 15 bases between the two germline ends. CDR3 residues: CASRPHSGTEAFF. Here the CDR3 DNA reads TGTGCCAGCCGCCCGCATTCAGGGACTGAAGCTTTCTTT.

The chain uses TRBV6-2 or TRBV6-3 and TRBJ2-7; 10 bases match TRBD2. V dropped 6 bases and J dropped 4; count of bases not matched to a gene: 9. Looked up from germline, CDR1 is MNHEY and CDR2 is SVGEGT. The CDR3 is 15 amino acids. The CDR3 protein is CASSLSGRADYEQYF. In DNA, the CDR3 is TGTGCCAGCAGCCTAAGCGGGAGGGCCGATTACGAGCAGTACTTC.

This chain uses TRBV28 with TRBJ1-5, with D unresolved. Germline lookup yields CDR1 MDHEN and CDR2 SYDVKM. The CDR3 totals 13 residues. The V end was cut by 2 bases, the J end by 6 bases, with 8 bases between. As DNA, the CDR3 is TGTGCCAGCAGTTTAGTAGCTGGTCAGCCCCAGCATTTT. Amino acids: CASSLVAGQPQHF. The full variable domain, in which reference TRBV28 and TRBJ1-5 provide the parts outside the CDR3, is DVKVTQSSRYLVKRTGEKVFLECVQDMDHENMFWYRQDPGLGLRLIYFSYDVKMKEKGDIPEGYSVSREKKERFSLILESASTNQTSMYLCASSLVAGQPQHFGDGTRLSIL.